These T cell receptor beta chains were read from a single sample in a study of cytomegalovirus exposure and HLA in healthy donors. Sequencing was performed with immunoSEQ multiplex PCR; in TCRdb, only in-frame clones are kept and a portion is missing. The table has roughly 150,000 clones, roughly nine tenths seen once; the top ten hold about 9.3%. Sequenced input: PBMCs. The receptors come from a woman younger than 30 in good health and CMV-seropositive. Both conserved end residues are part of each CDR3. D genes are given only for firm matches. Not every row has a clone size; where given, it reads once, few, many or a size class.

TRBJ2-7,few,TRBD2,TRBV4-2,CASSLDSGAGGRYEQYF,TGTGCCAGCAGCCTAGATAGCGGCGCGGGAGGGAGGTACGAGCAGTACTTC
TRBJ1-3,-,-,TRBV9,CASSTRRENTIYF,TGTGCCAGCTCGACACGTCGCGAGAACACCATATATTTT
TRBJ1-5,-,-,TRBV19,CASSIRVPNQPQHF,TGTGCCAGTAGTATCAGGGTACCTAATCAGCCCCAGCATTTT
TRBJ2-1,-,TRBD2,TRBV7-2,CASSPGVGRVEFF,TGTGCCAGCAGCCCCGGGGTGGGGAGGGTCGAGTTCTTC
TRBJ2-2,-,-,TRBV2,CASSADTGELFF,TGTGCCAGCAGTGCCGACACCGGGGAGCTGTTTTTT
TRBJ2-5,-,-,TRBV7-9,CASSAQGETQYF,TGTGCCAGCAGCGCCCAGGGGGAGACCCAGTACTTC
TRBJ2-2,-,TRBD2,TRBV11-3,CASSAPGLEPGELFF,TGTGCCAGCAGCGCCCCGGGACTAGAACCCGGGGAGCTGTTTTTT
TRBJ1-4,-,TRBD1,TRBV6-1,CASSEDLGTGNEKLFF,TGTGCCAGCAGTGAAGATCTCGGGACAGGAAATGAAAAACTGTTTTTT
TRBJ2-7,-,-,TRBV27,CASIGLQGLATYEQYF,TGTGCCAGCATAGGATTGCAGGGTTTGGCGACTTACGAGCAGTACTTC
TRBJ1-1,-,TRBD1,TRBV27,CASSLRPTQGASTEAFF,TGTGCCAGCAGTTTGCGCCCCACACAGGGGGCGAGCACTGAAGCTTTCTTT
TRBJ2-7,-,-,TRBV18,CASSPQKAYEQYF,TGTGCCAGCTCACCCCAGAAAGCCTACGAGCAGTACTTC